The 5 T cell receptor beta chains below were found in one sample sequenced in a study of T cell responses to AZD1222 COVID-19 vaccine. This table comes from immunoSEQ multiplex PCR, and its TCRdb copy is limited to in-frame clones, with some not included. The sample has 90,000 to 150,000 clones, about 87% seen once. Sequenced material: peripheral blood, taken on day 0 of AZD1222 vaccination. Source of these receptors: an adult in good health.

This clone came up once. The V call is TRBV28, the J call TRBJ1-2; tentative D call: TRBD1 (5 bases). V was trimmed by 8 bases and J by 2 bases, leaving 21 bases between them. The V gene's germline CDR1 is MDHEN and CDR2 SYDVKM. The CDR3 consists of 16 residues. CDR3 bases: TGTGCCAGCTTCGACGCCTCCAGGGAATCCAACTATGGCTACACCTTC. As protein: CASFDASRESNYGYTF.

This sequence joins TRBV9 and TRBJ2-1; 10 bases are shared with TRBD2. The CDR3 is made up of 18 amino acids. The V and J ends lost 0 bases and 8 bases, in that order; junction bases with no gene match: 14. Germline V lookup: CDR1 SGDLS, CDR2 YYNGEE. CDR3 in DNA: TGTGCCAGCAGCGTAGCTACAATCGCTAGCGGGAGTGGCTATGAGCAGTTCTTC. Its protein product is CASSVATIASGSGYEQFF.

The chain combines TRBV20-1 with TRBJ2-5, with D perhaps TRBD1 (6 bases). Looked up from germline, CDR1 is DFQATT and CDR2 is SNEGSKA (reference sequence). Trimming pared 3 bases from V and 1 base from J, leaving 18 bases between. The CDR3 runs to 16 residues. CDR3 coding DNA: TGCAGTGCTAGTAGCAGGGCCCACAGGGCCCAAGAGACCCAGTACTTC. The encoded protein is CSASSRAHRAQETQYF.

The chain has TRBV9 and TRBJ2-1; the D is unclear. Deletions cut 3 bases from V and 0 bases from J, with 10 bases between. The germline V gene has CDR1 SGDLS and CDR2 YYNGEE. The CDR3 is made up of 15 amino acids. The CDR3 here is CASSAGSSSYNEQFF. The DNA of the CDR3 is TGTGCCAGCAGCGCCGGCAGCAGCTCCTACAATGAGCAGTTCTTC.

DNA for the CDR3: TGTGCCAGCAGTTCAGGGCAACTGAATCAGCCCCAGCATTTT. Translation gives CASSSGQLNQPQHF. The V gene is TRBV28, the J gene TRBJ1-5, with D possibly matching TRBD1 (5 bases). Germline V gene sequence: CDR1 MDHEN, CDR2 SYDVKM. V was cut by 4 bases and J by 4 bases, with 11 bases left in between. The CDR3 runs to 14 residues.